The 27 T cell receptor beta chains listed next were all sequenced from one sample in a study of T cells after yellow fever vaccination. Via MiXCR, TCRdb re-called the 5' RACE reads, giving one row per CDR3 protein. The sample holds 200,000 to 300,000 distinct CDR3 sequences; about 3.7% are singletons and the top ten take 19%. Material: PBMCs, obtained 15 days after the yellow fever booster vaccination. Source of these receptors: a man aged 18-30 years who received the YFV17D yellow fever vaccine.

This clonotype was seen ten or more times. The V gene is TRBV4-1, the J gene TRBJ1-5, with TRBD1 matching over 9 bases. This CDR3 spans 15 amino acids. Germline V gene data show CDR1 as MGHRA and CDR2 as YSYEKL. The V gene end was trimmed by 4 bases and the J gene end by 5 bases; junction bases not matched to a gene: 6. The CDR3 is CASSRGGQGHQPQHF. DNA of the CDR3: TGCGCCAGCAGCCGGGGGGGACAGGGCCATCAGCCCCAGCATTTT.

The sample holds many counts of this clonotype. The rearrangement links TRBV5-4 to TRBJ1-6, with D unresolved. This CDR3 is 14 amino acids long. Germline CDR1 and CDR2: SGHNT and YYREEE (reference sequence). Trimming took 2 bases from V and 7 from J, leaving 10 bases between them. The CDR3 spells CASSFGPGNSPLHF. CDR3 bases: TGTGCCAGCAGCTTCGGACCCGGAAATTCACCCCTCCACTTT.

This clonotype was seen repeatedly, ten times or more. V usage is TRBV12-3 or TRBV12-4 and J usage is TRBJ2-1; 8 positions agree with TRBD2. The CDR3 is 14 residues long. Trimming at V came to 5 bases and at J to 7 bases, leaving 7 bases not matched to a gene. The CDR3 DNA is TGTGCCAGCAGTACCGGGACTAGGCAAAATGAGCAGTTCTTC. This encodes CASSTGTRQNEQFF.

The genes are TRBV6-6 and TRBJ1-2, with a tentative D call TRBD1 (6 bases). Germline-derived CDR1 and CDR2 are MNHNY and SVGAGI (reference sequence). The length of the CDR3 is 13 residues. V was trimmed by 6 bases and J by 8 bases, leaving 16 bases between them. For the CDR3, the DNA is TGTGCCAGCAGCCCCGGGGGGGCGCTCGGCTACACCTTC. Translating gives CASSPGGALGYTF.

This clonotype was detected many times. This chain links TRBV7-2 with TRBJ2-2; a weak D match, TRBD2 (5 bases). The CDR3 is 15 amino acids. CDR1 is SGHTA and CDR2 is FQGNSA in the germline V gene. Trimming cost V 5 bases and J 2 bases, with 12 bases left between them. CDR3 sequence (DNA): TGTGCCAGCAGCCCCCGGGGAATAAACACCGGGGAGCTGTTTTTT. Its protein product is CASSPRGINTGELFF.

This clonotype was seen ten or more times. This sequence joins TRBV4-3 and TRBJ2-1; 12 nucleotides line up with TRBD2. CDR1 and CDR2 from the germline V gene are LGHNA and YSLEER. Losses at the gene ends were 3 bases for V and 10 bases for J; bases not matched to a gene: 7. The CDR3 covers 15 residues. DNA of the CDR3: TGCGCCAGCAGCCACCTAGCGGGGGGGATTGGGGAGCAGTTCTTC. Translating it yields CASSHLAGGIGEQFF.

This clonotype was seen at least ten times. This chain uses TRBV29-1 with TRBJ1-2; no firm D call. The CDR3 totals 10 residues. V dropped 4 bases and J dropped 9 bases, with 9 bases sitting between them. Germline V CDR1 and CDR2: SQVTM, ANQGSEA. CDR3 sequence: CSVGDMSYTF. DNA of the CDR3: TGCAGCGTTGGAGATATGAGCTACACCTTC.

V and J are TRBV5-1 and TRBJ2-3; D gene unclear. Germline V CDR1 and CDR2: SGHRS, YFSETQ. Trimming removed 1 base from V and 2 bases from J, with 8 bases in between. The CDR3 has 14 residues. CDR3 DNA: TGCGCCAGCAGCTTGCGGTCTGACACAGATACGCAGTATTTT. This codes for CASSLRSDTDTQYF.

With respect to this clonotype: This may arise from a read error, as a much more abundant clone is one base away. The chain combines TRBV5-1 with TRBJ2-2; maybe TRBD2 (5 bases). This CDR3 contains 14 residues. Germline values: CDR1 SGHRS, CDR2 YFSETQ. The CDR3 DNA sequence: TGCGCCAGCACCCCAACAGTGAACACCGGGGAGCTGCTTTTT. Its translation: CASTPTVNTGELLF. The full variable domain, completed using reference TRBV5-1 and TRBJ2-2, is KAGVTQTPRYLIKTRGQQVTLSCSPISGHRSVSWYQQTPGQGLQFLFEYFSETQRNKGNFPGRFSGRQFSNSRSEMNVSTLELGDSALYLCASTPTVNTGELLFGEGSRLTVL.

This clonotype was detected many times. The chain has TRBV15 and TRBJ2-4; a possible D gene is TRBD2 (6 bases). CDR3 length equals 16 residues. The germline V gene has CDR1 LNHNV and CDR2 YYDKDF (reference sequence). The ends were cut back, 0 bases at V and 1 base at J, with 10 bases in the middle. CDR3 protein: CATSRDLGGAKNIQYF. The CDR3 nucleotides are TGTGCCACCAGCAGAGATCTCGGAGGGGCCAAAAACATTCAGTACTTC.

In this sample, this clonotype turned up many times. The rearrangement uses TRBV10-3 and TRBJ1-2; no clear D gene. This CDR3 contains 14 residues. The germline V gene has CDR1 ENHRY and CDR2 SYGVKD. V was trimmed by 7 bases and J by 2 bases, leaving 14 bases between them. The CDR3 DNA sequence: TGTGCCATCAACCCCGACGGATCCAACTATGGCTACACCTTC. As protein: CAINPDGSNYGYTF.

This clonotype occurred many times. The CDR3 bases are TGCAGCGTTGAATGGCCCATGAACACTGAAGCTTTCTTT. Amino acid sequence: CSVEWPMNTEAFF. The chain recombines TRBV29-1 with TRBJ1-1; the D is unclear. This CDR3 has 13 amino acids. Trimming stripped 2 bases from V and 0 bases from J, with 7 bases between. The germline V gene has CDR1 SQVTM and CDR2 ANQGSEA. Filled out from reference TRBV29-1 and TRBJ1-1, the complete variable domain reads SAVISQKPSRDICQRGTSLTIQCQVDSQVTMMFWYRQQPGQSLTLIATANQGSEATYESGFVIDKFPISRPNLTFSTLTVSNMSPEDSSIYLCSVEWPMNTEAFFGQGTRLTVV.

This clonotype appeared many times. The chain recombines TRBV18 with TRBJ2-1; TRBD1 or TRBD2 may be the D gene (5 bases each). V lost 0 bases and J lost 5, with 8 bases in between. Germline V gene sequence: CDR1 KGHSH, CDR2 LQKENI. This CDR3 has 14 amino acids. The CDR3 here is CASSPPGTHNEQFF. CDR3 in DNA: TGTGCCAGCTCACCACCGGGGACCCACAATGAGCAGTTCTTC.

In this sample, this clonotype turned up many times. This chain connects TRBV4-3 to TRBJ2-1; 8 nucleotides line up with TRBD2. The germline CDR1 and CDR2 sequences are LGHNA and YSLEER. With 0 bases clipped from V and 0 bases from J, the junction kept 10 bases outside the gene matches. The CDR3 runs to 19 residues. This CDR3 reads CASSQDPVGGGSSYNEQFF. CDR3 in DNA: TGCGCCAGCAGCCAAGATCCGGTAGGCGGGGGGAGCTCCTACAATGAGCAGTTCTTC.

This clonotype was recorded at least ten times. This chain joins TRBV10-3 and TRBJ1-2; 9 bases fit TRBD1. The CDR3 is 15 residues long. The germline gives CDR1 ENHRY, CDR2 SYGVKD. V was clipped by 4 bases and J by 8 bases; unmatched bases: 11. CDR3 loop: CAISATSGQGEGYTF. CDR3 DNA: TGTGCCATCAGTGCGACTTCGGGACAGGGTGAGGGCTACACCTTC.

This clonotype was counted ten times or more. The V call is TRBV12-3 or TRBV12-4, the J call TRBJ2-3; 7 bases are a match to TRBD1. The CDR3 runs to 15 residues. V shed 6 bases, J shed 2 bases, and the junction held 8 bases outside the gene matches. The CDR3 region has the DNA TGTGCCAGCAGCCTAGGACAGGTTCCCACAGATACGCAGTATTTT. Residues: CASSLGQVPTDTQYF.

For this clonotype: Being one base from a much bigger clone, this may be a read error. The rearrangement joins TRBV6-2 or TRBV6-3 to TRBJ1-2; D is uncertain. The CDR3 sequence is 15 residues long. Germline V gene sequence: CDR1 MNHEY, CDR2 SVGEGT. The V end lost 6 bases, the J end lost 5 bases, and 19 bases lay between the germline ends. The CDR3 DNA reads as TGTGCCAGCAGCCCTAACCACGACGGTGATTATGGCTACACCTTC. This translates into CASSPNHDGDYGYTF.

In its sample, this clonotype was seen many times. V usage is TRBV7-2 and J usage is TRBJ1-5, with D possibly being TRBD1 (6 bases). The CDR3 runs 13 residues. V was clipped by 1 base and J by 15 bases, with 16 bases between them. CDR1 and CDR2 (germline): SGHTA, FQGNSA. Here the CDR3 reads CASSLGPQGPGHF. In DNA form, the CDR3 reads TGTGCCAGCAGCTTAGGCCCTCAGGGGCCCGGGCATTTT. Variable domain in full (rest from reference TRBV7-2 and TRBJ1-5): GAGVSQSPSNKVTEKGKDVELRCDPISGHTALYWYRQSLGQGLEFLIYFQGNSAPDKSGLPSDRFSAERTGGSVSTLTIQRTQQEDSAVYLCASSLGPQGPGHFGDGTRLSIL.

This clonotype occurred a few times. The J gene is TRBJ1-1, the V gene TRBV5-4; weak D call: TRBD1 (5 bases). Germline CDR1 SGHNT, CDR2 YYREEE (reference sequence). V shed 2 bases and J shed 10 bases, with 9 bases lying between them. The CDR3 has 11 residues. CDR3 in DNA: TGTGCCAGCAGCTTCGGGGGAGGAGCTTTCTTT. It encodes CASSFGGGAFF.

This clonotype occurred many times. The chain couples TRBV5-4 to TRBJ2-1, with TRBD2 matching over 10 bases. Trimming at V came to 0 bases and at J to 5 bases, leaving 2 bases not matched to a gene. CDR1 is SGHNT, CDR2 YYREEE, per germline (reference sequence). The CDR3 loop spans 15 amino acids. CDR3 amino acids: CASSLVTSGDNEQFF. The CDR3 region has the DNA TGTGCCAGCAGCTTGGTCACTAGCGGGGACAATGAGCAGTTCTTC.

This clonotype was seen many times. This rearrangement joins TRBV12-3 or TRBV12-4 to TRBJ1-1, with unresolved D. The ends were cut back, 5 bases at V and 4 bases at J, with 14 bases in the middle. The CDR3 runs 14 residues. In DNA form, the CDR3 reads TGTGCCAGCAGTCTAGGAAAGACGGTCACTGAAGCTTTCTTT. Translating gives CASSLGKTVTEAFF.

This clonotype has a count of ten or more. The chain recombines TRBV6-2 or TRBV6-3 with TRBJ2-1; tentative D call: TRBD2 (6 bases). The CDR3 covers 15 residues. V lost 2 bases to trimming and J lost 2 bases, with 10 bases between them. Germline V gene sequence: CDR1 MNHEY, CDR2 SVGEGT. The CDR3 sequence is CASSYRDFTYNEQFF. For the CDR3, the DNA is TGTGCCAGCAGTTACCGGGACTTCACCTACAATGAGCAGTTCTTC.

The sample holds many counts of this clonotype. The chain links TRBV29-1 to TRBJ1-4; the match to TRBD1 covers 8 bases. The CDR3 spans 12 residues. V gave up 3 bases and J gave up 8 bases; unmatched junction bases: 2. Germline-derived CDR1 and CDR2 are SQVTM and ANQGSEA. The CDR3 spells CSVETGDEKLFF. The CDR3 bases are TGCAGCGTTGAGACAGGGGACGAAAAACTGTTTTTT.

CDR3 residues: CASSHQSGANVLTF. The DNA of the CDR3 is TGCGCCAGCAGCCATCAATCTGGGGCCAACGTCCTGACTTTC. The gene calls are TRBV5-1 and TRBJ2-6; no definite D call. This CDR3 contains 14 residues. The V end lost 4 bases, the J end lost 1 base, and 6 bases lay between the germline ends. Germline V gene sequence: CDR1 SGHRS, CDR2 YFSETQ.

This clonotype was counted between two and nine times. The genes are TRBV14 and TRBJ1-6; 7 bases align to TRBD1. With 4 bases clipped from V and 6 bases from J, the junction kept 6 bases outside the gene matches. Looked up from germline, CDR1 is SGHDN and CDR2 is FVKESK. The CDR3 has 15 residues. The CDR3 sequence is CASSRGTAFNSPLHF. The CDR3 DNA is TGTGCCAGCAGCCGCGGGACAGCTTTTAATTCACCCCTCCACTTT.

This clonotype was counted many times. This CDR3 reads CATSRTNLLDTNNEQFF. The CDR3 DNA sequence: TGTGCCACCAGCAGGACGAACCTCTTGGACACTAACAATGAGCAGTTCTTC. V usage is TRBV15 and J usage is TRBJ2-1, with TRBD1 as a possible D gene (5 bases). Deletions cut 3 bases from V and 5 bases from J, with 20 bases between. The CDR3 runs to 17 residues. CDR1 and CDR2 from the germline V gene are LNHNV and YYDKDF (reference sequence).

This clonotype was counted ten times or more. This CDR3 reads CSVRGLAGASYNEQFF. The CDR3, as DNA: TGCAGCGTACGAGGACTAGCGGGGGCCTCCTACAATGAGCAGTTCTTC. This chain connects TRBV29-1 to TRBJ2-1; the match to TRBD2 covers 13 bases. From germline, CDR1 is SQVTM and CDR2 ANQGSEA. J lost 0 bases, V lost 6 bases, and 5 bases had no gene match. The CDR3 runs 16 residues.